Below are 15 T cell receptor beta chains sequenced from a single sample in a study of tumor and adjacent non-tumor tissue in lung cancer. No cell sorting was done before RNA was extracted from the tissue. This non-tumor lung sample came from over 3 cm beyond the tumor edge. Three rounds of nested PCR, following a modified ARM-PCR protocol, produced the TCRbeta library. One entry per CDR3 protein results from TCRdb running MiXCR on the multiplex PCR reads. This table holds approximately 100,000 distinct CDR3 sequences, 55% to 65% found once. The source material was distant non-tumor lung tissue. The receptors were sampled from a man younger than 40 with non-small cell lung cancer.

About this clonotype: The junction departs from germline at one end; a sequencing error may be responsible. The V call is TRBV20-1, the J call TRBJ2-1; 11 positions match TRBD2. Germline V CDR1 and CDR2: DFQATT, SNEGSKA (reference sequence). There are 15 residues in the CDR3. For the CDR3, the DNA is TGCAGGGCTGGATCGACTAGCGGGGCCAACAATGAGCAGTTCTTT. It codes for CRAGSTSGANNEQFF.

This clonotype was found many times. The chain links TRBV4-2 to TRBJ1-2; TRBD1 is a possible D gene (6 bases). Trimming removed 1 base at V and 4 bases at J, with 13 bases between. Germline V gene lookup returns CDR1 LGHNA and CDR2 YNFKEQ. There are 15 residues in the CDR3. DNA of the CDR3: TGTGCCAGCAGCCAAGGGTTGCGGGGGGCCTATGGCTACACCTTC. Translation gives CASSQGLRGAYGYTF.

About this clonotype itself: A much larger clone differs by one base, so this may be a read error. The V gene is TRBV5-6, the J gene TRBJ2-5; D assignment may be TRBD1 or TRBD2 (5 bases each). Germline lookup yields CDR1 SGHDT and CDR2 YYEEEE. V was pared by 4 bases and J by 1 base, with 14 bases between. The CDR3 is 15 residues long. The CDR3 nucleotides read TGTGCCAGCAGCGAAATGGGACCCTTCCAAGAGACCCAGTACTTC. Residues: CASSEMGPFQETQYF.

J is TRBJ2-2 and V is TRBV7-2; D gene uncertain. Germline values: CDR1 SGHTA, CDR2 FQGNSA. The CDR3 extends over 14 amino acids. The ends were cut back, 1 base at V and 6 bases at J, with 9 bases in the middle. The CDR3 spells CASSLVVSSGELFF. DNA for the CDR3: TGTGCCAGCAGCTTAGTGGTTTCGTCCGGGGAGCTGTTTTTT.

Points on this clonotype: A much larger clone is a single base away; this may be a read error. The chain is built from TRBV4-2 and TRBJ2-3; possible D gene TRBD2, 5 bases. Germline-derived CDR1 and CDR2 are LGHNA and YNFKEQ. The CDR3 runs 15 residues. CDR3 sequence reads: CASSQASRGTDRQYF. The CDR3, as DNA: TGTGCCAGCAGCCAGGCTAGCAGAGGCACAGATAGGCAGTATTTT.

V gene TRBV29-1 combines with J gene TRBJ1-2, with D unclear. Per the germline V gene, CDR1 is SQVTM and CDR2 is ANQGSEA. Trimming cost V 3 bases and J 8 bases, with 22 bases left between them. The CDR3 extends over 15 amino acids. The chain's CDR3 is CSVDVVGGILGGYTF. CDR3 sequence (DNA): TGCAGCGTTGATGTGGTAGGAGGGATCCTGGGAGGCTACACCTTC. Full variable domain (remainder filled in from reference TRBV29-1 and TRBJ1-2): SAVISQKPSRDICQRGTSLTIQCQVDSQVTMMFWYRQQPGQSLTLIATANQGSEATYESGFVIDKFPISRPNLTFSTLTVSNMSPEDSSIYLCSVDVVGGILGGYTFGSGTRLTVV.

A word on this clonotype: Just one base apart from a much larger clone, this may be a read error. V is TRBV19 and J is TRBJ2-1; 8 positions agree with TRBD2. This CDR3 is built from 15 residues. The V segment lost 4 bases and the J segment 6 bases; nucleotides outside the gene matches: 8. The germline V gene has CDR1 LNHDA and CDR2 SQIVND (reference sequence). CDR3 sequence reads: CASSKTSGDCNEQFF. The DNA for the CDR3 is TGTGCCAGTAGTAAAACTAGCGGAGATTGCAATGAGCAGTTCTTC.

The table lists this clonotype with many counts. The rearrangement uses TRBV12-3 or TRBV12-4 and TRBJ2-7, with D maybe TRBD1 (6 bases). The V and J ends lost 5 bases and 5 bases respectively, with 16 bases between them. CDR3 size: 14 residues. The CDR3 nucleotides read TGTGCCAGCAGTCCCCAGCCACAGGGCCACGAGCAGTACTTC. Its translation: CASSPQPQGHEQYF.

Details on this clonotype: Since no conserved phenylalanine or tryptophan closes the CDR3, a read error is the likely cause. This chain links TRBV7-8 with TRBJ2-1, with D perhaps matching TRBD2 (5 bases). The CDR3 length is 16 residues. V was trimmed by 1 base and J by 5 bases, leaving 15 bases between them. From germline, CDR1 is SGHVS and CDR2 FQNEAQ. The CDR3 is CASSLVGNRPDNEQFL. The CDR3 DNA reads TGTGCCAGCAGCTTAGTCGGGAACCGACCCGACAATGAGCAGTTCTTG.

With respect to this clonotype: No DNA is shown, since the ends of the CDR3 on it are uncertain; the CDR3 is the one TCRdb lists. The chain recombines TRBV29-1 with TRBJ2-7; the table's D call TRBD1 went unverified against the DNA. The CDR3 spans 14 amino acids, including both terminal residues. From germline, CDR1 is SQVTM and CDR2 ANQGSEA. The CDR3 loop reads CSVAVGTGGHEQCF.

On this clonotype: An end of the junction does not agree with germline; a read error may underlie this. The V gene is TRBV20-1, the J gene TRBJ2-1, with no clear D. Germline CDR1 DFQATT, CDR2 SNEGSKA (reference sequence). The CDR3 contains 17 residues. The CDR3 DNA follows: TGCAGTGCTAGAGATAGACAAGCGCCATACTCCTACAATGGGCAGTTCTTC. As protein: CSARDRQAPYSYNGQFF.

The CDR3 loop reads CASSVSGTSGHYEQYF. CDR3 in DNA: TGTGCCAGCAGTGTGTCCGGGACTAGTGGACACTACGAGCAGTACTTC. The chain combines TRBV6-5 with TRBJ2-7, with TRBD2 identical over 8 bases. Germline CDR1 and CDR2: MNHEY and SVGAGI. Losses at the gene ends were 5 bases for V and 3 bases for J; bases not matched to a gene: 12. The CDR3 consists of 16 residues.

This clonotype appeared once. The junction differs from germline at one of its ends, possibly a read error. This chain links TRBV11-1 with TRBJ2-2; 7 bases are a match to TRBD1. Germline V CDR1 and CDR2: SGHAT, FQDESV (reference sequence). The CDR3 covers 15 residues. Here the CDR3 reads CASSPGTVNTGELFF. The CDR3 DNA reads TGTGCCAGCAGCCCTGGGACAGTCAACACAGGGGAGCTGTTTTTT.

With regard to this clonotype: A much larger clone lies one base from this, so it may be a read error. This chain uses TRBV20-1 with TRBJ1-1; the D gene is possibly TRBD1 (5 bases). This CDR3 contains 11 residues. The germline V gene encodes CDR1 DFQATT and CDR2 SNEGSKA (reference sequence). This chain's CDR3 is CSVPGTTKAFF. CDR3 nucleotide sequence: TGCAGTGTTCCAGGGACCACTAAAGCTTTCTTT.

A remark on this clonotype: Since the CDR3 does not end with the conserved phenylalanine or tryptophan, this likely comes from a read error. J is TRBJ1-1 and V is TRBV29-1, with a tentative D call TRBD1 (6 bases). V was pared by 7 bases and J by 11 bases, with 20 bases between. The CDR3 spans 12 residues. Germline V gives CDR1 SQVTM, CDR2 ANQGSEA. For the CDR3, the DNA is TGCAGCGGGGTACGGACAGCCTGGGATGCTTTCATT. Amino acid sequence: CSGVRTAWDAFI.